This T cell receptor (beta chain) appears in the sequencing data of a study of somatic mutations in cytotoxic T cells in rheumatoid arthritis (dated by TCRdb to the late 2010s). Regarding the study in general: Peripheral blood (around 28 ml EDTA) was collected from patients immediately after diagnosis and before any treatment began. Some T-cell populations stained with V beta antibodies were sorted by flow on a FACSAria II or Sony SH800 to nearly 100% purity, with sorted V beta1+ cells additionally subjected to TCRB sequencing. In newly diagnosed rheumatoid arthritis without treatment, the study examined if expanded CD8+ T-cell clones harbor somatic mutations, relying on TCRB deep sequencing to characterize clonality. A total of about 67 rheumatoid arthritis patients and approximately 21 healthy controls underwent TCRB deep sequencing. Median age was essentially the same in the patient group and the control group. Summary of the overall study and its limitations: CD8+ clonality increased with age in patients (Spearman r ≈ 0.49) but not in healthy controls. It was unknown which antigens the expanded CD8+ clones targeted, and their absence from virus-specific databases did not exclude viral specificity. Several identical CD8+ TCRB sequences were found in both blood and synovial fluid, and in 8 of 65 patients the largest CD8+ clone exceeded 20% of CD8+ cells. The slight underrepresentation of TRBV07 in patients was not corrected for multiple comparisons. Rheumatoid arthritis patients and age-matched healthy controls did not significantly differ in CD8+ T-cell clonality.

Trimming removed 1 base from V and 5 bases from J, leaving 9 bases between the germline ends. Reading the germline V gene (reference sequence) gives CDR1 SEHNR and CDR2 FQNEAQ. The CDR3, cysteine through phenylalanine, is 13 amino acids long. The sequence is cut down to CDR3 DNA, 39 bases in frame from base 1. TCRB CDR3 sequencing used the immunoSEQ assay on genomic DNA. In the original analysis: When patient CD8+ clones exceeding 1% were checked against published virus-specific TCRB sequences, only a few matched. Only productive TCRB rearrangements were included in the analyses. Clonality was calculated as a Shannon entropy-based productive clonality index, and a clone was defined by a unique TCRB CDR3 sequence. Repertoire overlap between two samples was calculated from the template counts of each clone relative to total templates per sample. Flow cytometry-measured V-gene usage correlated with V-gene usage from TCRB sequencing, with a Spearman r of approximately 0.66. Not all clones reach the TCRdb copy of this immuneACCESS table, which keeps in-frame sequences only. Checked studies attribute under half of the gap to unresolved V genes and leave the rest unexplained. V and J calls and clone size are copied from that table; D and trimming were computed from the DNA. The sample yields roughly 7,700 clones; roughly 75% were counted once. The ten largest clones capture less than 45% of the sample.

This clone has only a few counts. Its antigen specificity is not known. No much larger clonotype is one base removed from it; base qualities were not supplied. On an AutoMACS, CD4+ and CD8+ cells were isolated via positive magnetic bead selection, and their purity was verified by flow cytometry. A TCR V beta antibody panel was used in flow cytometry to screen first for clonal expansions, which were then characterized by TCRB deep sequencing of sorted CD8+ fractions. Ficoll-Paque PLUS density gradient separation was used to isolate peripheral blood mononuclear cells. Nucleospin Tissue or Tissue XS kits were used to extract DNA from CD4-enriched, CD8-enriched or PBMC samples, and a Qubit 2.0 fluorometer was used for quantification.

The sequence was collected from an adult with rheumatoid arthritis. The chain was built from TRBV7-9 and TRBJ2-7, with no confident D gene call. The sequenced sample was CD8+ T cells sorted from blood. The CDR3 region: CASSLVGSHEQYF. The nucleotide sequence reads as follows: TGTGCCAGCAGCTTAGTGGGGTCCCACGAGCAGTACTTC.